A single sample is the source of the 16 T cell receptor beta chains below, sequenced in a study of OX40 agonist ivuxolimab in advanced cancers. TCRdb keeps only in-frame clones here, not all; method: immunoSEQ multiplex PCR. The sample yields under 85,000 clones, 93% seen once. This sample comprised CD4+ or CD8+ T cells sorted from blood, obtained in a trial of the OX40 agonist ivuxolimab. The origin of the receptors is an adult with an advanced solid tumor such as melanoma, head and neck, liver or kidney cancer.

The V and J genes are TRBV21-1 and TRBJ2-1; TRBD1, the D gene given by the table, was not confirmed from the DNA. TRBV21-1 is assigned pseudogene status. The CDR3 is made up of 17 amino acids. The CDR3 nucleotides read TGTGCCAGCAGCACAACCCCGGGACAGGCTGACTACAATGAGCAGTTCTTC. Protein product: CASSTTPGQADYNEQFF.

This CDR3 is CASSPKDTYEQYF. The CDR3 DNA is TGTGCCAGCAGCCCAAAGGACACCTACGAGCAGTACTTC. This chain connects TRBV5-4 to TRBJ2-7, with D perhaps matching TRBD1 (5 bases). Germline V gene lookup returns CDR1 SGHNT and CDR2 YYREEE (reference sequence). This CDR3 comprises 13 residues. V was shortened by 4 bases and J by 2 bases, with 10 bases between the two germline ends. The full variable domain, with the rest looked up from reference TRBV5-4 and TRBJ2-7, is ETGVTQSPTHLIKTRGQQVTLRCSSQSGHNTVSWYQQALGQGPQFIFQYYREEENGRGNFPPRFSGLQFPNYSSELNVNALELDDSALYLCASSPKDTYEQYFGPGTRLTVT.

The CDR3 here is CASSGGKYYEQYF. The CDR3, as DNA: TGTGCCAGCAGTGGGGGGAAGTACTACGAGCAGTACTTC. The chain joins TRBV2 to TRBJ2-7, with D perhaps being TRBD1 or TRBD2 (5 bases each). Per germline, CDR1 SNHLY and CDR2 FYNNEI. The CDR3 runs to 13 residues. V was clipped by 4 bases and J by 3 bases, with 10 bases between them.

This clone was seen just once. This rearrangement joins TRBV7-9 to TRBJ2-7; TRBD1 agrees at 8 bases. Per germline, CDR1 SEHNR and CDR2 FQNEAQ (reference sequence). CDR3 length equals 14 residues. The V and J ends lost 4 bases and 5 bases, in that order; junction bases with no gene match: 7. CDR3: CASSSGRDRNEQYF. DNA of the CDR3: TGTGCCAGCAGCTCTGGCCGGGACAGGAACGAGCAGTACTTC. Looking up the rest from reference TRBV7-9 and TRBJ2-7 gives the full variable domain: DTGVSQNPRHKITKRGQNVTFRCDPISEHNRLYWYRQTLGQGPEFLTYFQNEAQLEKSRLLSDRFSAERPKGSFSTLEIQRTEQGDSAMYLCASSSGRDRNEQYFGPGTRLTVT.

The chain links TRBV6-4 to TRBJ1-5; possible D gene TRBD1, 5 bases. Trimming left V 9 bases short and J 5 bases short, with 11 bases between. CDR3 length equals 12 residues. The germline V gene encodes CDR1 MRHNA and CDR2 SNTAGT. CDR3 coding DNA: TGTGCCAGGAACAGAGGGGATCAGCCCCAGCATTTT. Protein: CARNRGDQPQHF.

The rearrangement joins TRBV30 to TRBJ1-2; D is ambiguous. The CDR3 is made up of 10 amino acids. The V end lost 3 bases, the J end lost 7 bases, and 6 bases lay between the germline ends. The germline gives CDR1 GTSNPN, CDR2 SVGIG (reference sequence). The CDR3 DNA is TGTGCCTGGAGAAGCGGTGGCTACACCTTC. The encoded protein is CAWRSGGYTF. Supplemented by reference TRBV30 and TRBJ1-2, the full variable domain reads SQTIHQWPATLVQPVGSPLSLECTVEGTSNPNLYWYRQAAGRGLQLLFYSVGIGQISSEVPQNLSASRPQDRQFILSSKKLLLSDSGFYLCAWRSGGYTFGSGTRLTVV.

This chain uses TRBV27 with TRBJ2-7; D is unresolved. V gave up 5 bases and J gave up 3 bases, with 11 bases separating them. Germline CDR1 is MNHEY and CDR2 is SMNVEV (reference sequence). The CDR3 extends over 13 amino acids. Here the CDR3 reads CASSPPESYEQYF. CDR3 bases: TGTGCCAGCAGTCCCCCGGAGAGCTACGAGCAGTACTTC.

The chain has TRBV5-5 and TRBJ2-5; D may be TRBD1 (6 bases). There are 15 residues in the CDR3. The V gene lost 2 bases and the J gene lost 2 bases, with 13 bases spanning the gap. The germline CDR1 and CDR2 sequences are SGHKS and YYEKEE (reference sequence). CDR3 protein: CASSFVTGSQETQYF. DNA for the CDR3: TGTGCCAGCAGCTTCGTGACAGGATCGCAAGAGACCCAGTACTTC.

This CDR3 is CASSARNTGSSYNEQFF. Written as DNA, the CDR3 is TGTGCCAGCAGCGCGAGAAATACAGGGAGCTCCTACAATGAGCAGTTCTTC. The chain has TRBV11-2 and TRBJ2-1, with TRBD1 as a possible D gene (6 bases). The CDR3 has 17 residues. Germline values: CDR1 SGHAT, CDR2 FQNNGV. The V and J ends lost 5 bases and 0 bases respectively, with 17 bases between them.

The CDR3 loop reads CASSLGTMNTEAFF. The CDR3 coding sequence is TGTGCCAGCAGCTTGGGGACCATGAACACTGAAGCTTTCTTT. The genes are TRBV7-3 and TRBJ1-1; perhaps TRBD1 as D (5 bases). V dropped 3 bases and J dropped 0 bases, with 8 bases sitting between them. The CDR3 has 14 amino acids. The germline CDR1 and CDR2 sequences are SGHTA and FQGTGA.

The chain carries TRBV7-9 and TRBJ2-7; 8 bases align to TRBD1. Germline CDR1 is SEHNR and CDR2 is FQNEAQ (reference sequence). V lost 4 bases to trimming and J lost 2 bases; unmatched junction nucleotides: 4. The CDR3 consists of 14 residues. CDR3 DNA sequence: TGTGCCAGCAGCTCGGGACAGGTCACCTACGAGCAGTACTTC. This sequence encodes CASSSGQVTYEQYF.

The CDR3 loop reads CASSGVVADEQYF. In nucleotides, the CDR3 is TGTGCCAGCAGCGGGGTCGTGGCCGACGAGCAGTACTTC. The chain couples TRBV5-3 to TRBJ2-7, with 7 bases identical to TRBD2. Being an ORF, TRBV5-3 has a function that is uncertain. The CDR3 has 13 residues. Germline trimming cut 8 bases from V and 5 bases from J; bases unmatched to any gene: 10.

The chain combines TRBV25-1 with TRBJ1-2, with D possibly matching TRBD1 (5 bases). Germline V CDR1 and CDR2: MGHDK, SYGVNS. The CDR3 totals 12 residues. Deletions cut 6 bases from V and 4 bases from J, with 9 bases between. The CDR3 loop reads CASRGLVYGYTF. In nucleotides, the CDR3 is TGTGCCAGCAGGGGGCTCGTCTATGGCTACACCTTC.

CDR3 nucleotide sequence: TGTGCCATTCAGGGACTTGGAAACACCATATATTTT. This codes for CAIQGLGNTIYF. This chain links TRBV6-1 with TRBJ1-3; D is possibly TRBD1 (5 bases). Germline V gives CDR1 MNHNS, CDR2 SASEGT. With 10 bases removed from V and 3 bases from J, the gap between germline ends came to 10 bases. This CDR3 has 12 residues.

The V gene is TRBV28, the J gene TRBJ2-1, with unresolved D. This CDR3 region has 11 residues. Trimming took 2 bases from V and 8 from J, leaving 4 bases between them. Per the germline V gene, CDR1 is MDHEN and CDR2 is SYDVKM. CDR3 bases: TGTGCCAGCAGTTTAGGATATGAGCAGTTCTTC. Protein: CASSLGYEQFF.

V and J are TRBV19 and TRBJ1-1; D not certain. CDR3 length: 14 amino acids. CDR1 LNHDA and CDR2 SQIVND come from the germline V gene (reference sequence). The V gene lost 5 bases and the J gene lost 1 base, with 11 bases spanning the gap. CDR3 loop: CASSLGGSNTEAFF. CDR3 sequence (DNA): TGTGCCAGTAGTTTGGGCGGCTCGAACACTGAAGCTTTCTTT.